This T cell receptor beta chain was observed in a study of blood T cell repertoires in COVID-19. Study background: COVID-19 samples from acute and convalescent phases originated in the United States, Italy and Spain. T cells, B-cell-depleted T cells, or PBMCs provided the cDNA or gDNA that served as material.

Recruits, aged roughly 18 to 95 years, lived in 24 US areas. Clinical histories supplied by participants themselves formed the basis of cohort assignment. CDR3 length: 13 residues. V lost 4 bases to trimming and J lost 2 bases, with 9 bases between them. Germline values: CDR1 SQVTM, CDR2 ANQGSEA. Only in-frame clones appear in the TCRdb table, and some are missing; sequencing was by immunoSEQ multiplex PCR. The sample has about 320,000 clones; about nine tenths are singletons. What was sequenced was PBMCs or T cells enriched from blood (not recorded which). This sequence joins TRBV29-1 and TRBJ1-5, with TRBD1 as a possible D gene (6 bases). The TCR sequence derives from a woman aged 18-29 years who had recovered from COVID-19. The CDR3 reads CSVARGGNQPQHF. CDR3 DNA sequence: TGCAGCGTTGCCAGGGGAGGCAATCAGCCCCAGCATTTT.